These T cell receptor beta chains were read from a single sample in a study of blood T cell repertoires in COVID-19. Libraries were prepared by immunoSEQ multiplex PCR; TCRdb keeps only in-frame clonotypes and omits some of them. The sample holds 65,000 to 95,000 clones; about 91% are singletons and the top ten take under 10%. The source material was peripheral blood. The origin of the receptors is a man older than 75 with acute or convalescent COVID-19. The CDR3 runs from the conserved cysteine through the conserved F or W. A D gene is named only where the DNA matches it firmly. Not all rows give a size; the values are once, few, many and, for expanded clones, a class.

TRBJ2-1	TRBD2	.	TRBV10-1	CASSDRRLAGGNEQFF	TGCGCCAGCAGTGATCGGAGACTAGCGGGAGGCAATGAGCAGTTCTTC
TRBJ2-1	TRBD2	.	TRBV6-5	CASRSSGVLYNEQFF	TGTGCCAGCAGATCTAGCGGGGTTCTCTACAATGAGCAGTTCTTC
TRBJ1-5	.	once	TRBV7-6	CASSSAPGGSLNQPQHF	TGTGCCAGCAGCTCGGCGCCGGGGGGGTCCCTGAATCAGCCCCAGCATTTT
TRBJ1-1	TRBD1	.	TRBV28	CASSLGTDTEAFF	TGTGCCAGCAGTCTGGGGACAGACACTGAAGCTTTCTTT
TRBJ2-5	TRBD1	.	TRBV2	CASSTGQGAPLETQYF	TGTGCCAGCAGCACTGGACAGGGGGCGCCCCTGGAGACCCAGTACTTC
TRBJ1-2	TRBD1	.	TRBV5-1	CASSFRDSYDHLQGYTF	TGCGCCAGCAGCTTCCGGGACAGCTATGATCACCTGCAAGGCTACACCTTC
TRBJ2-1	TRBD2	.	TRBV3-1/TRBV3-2	CASSPGLGNNEQFF	TGTGCCAGCAGCCCTGGACTAGGAAACAATGAGCAGTTCTTC
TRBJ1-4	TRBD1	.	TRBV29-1	CSVGRGTANEKLFF	TGCAGCGTTGGCAGGGGGACGGCTAATGAAAAACTGTTTTTT
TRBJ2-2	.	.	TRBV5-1	CASKEEGGANGELFF	TGCGCCAGCAAGGAGGAAGGGGGGGCCAACGGGGAGCTGTTTTTT
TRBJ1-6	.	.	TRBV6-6	CASTAAGMYNSPLHF	TGTGCCAGCACCGCGGCGGGGATGTATAATTCACCCCTCCACTTT
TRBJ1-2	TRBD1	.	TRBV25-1	CASSGQGGNLYGYTF	TGTGCCAGCAGTGGGCAGGGGGGAAACCTCTATGGCTACACCTTC
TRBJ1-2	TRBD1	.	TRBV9	CASSAQGANYGYTF	TGTGCCAGCAGCGCACAGGGGGCTAACTATGGCTACACCTTC
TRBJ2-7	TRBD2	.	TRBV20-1	CSASMGASGSDEQYF	TGCAGTGCTAGTATGGGGGCTAGCGGGAGTGACGAGCAGTACTTC
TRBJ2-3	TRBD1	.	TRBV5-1	CASSQKDRETDTQYF	TGCGCCAGCAGCCAAAAGGACAGGGAGACAGATACGCAGTATTTT
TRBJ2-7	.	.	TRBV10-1	CASSEDRSSYEQYF	TGCGCCAGCAGTGAGGACAGGAGCTCCTACGAGCAGTACTTC
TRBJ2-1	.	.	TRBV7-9	CASSHSLSSYNEQFF	TGTGCCAGCAGCCACAGTCTCAGCTCCTACAATGAGCAGTTCTTC
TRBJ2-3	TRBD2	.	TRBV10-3	CAIRGVAGENSSTDTQYF	TGTGCCATCAGGGGAGTAGCGGGTGAGAACTCTAGCACAGATACGCAGTATTTT
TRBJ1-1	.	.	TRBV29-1	CSVEDPLMGPLGNTEAFF	TGCAGCGTTGAAGATCCCTTGATGGGGCCGCTCGGGAACACTGAAGCTTTCTTT
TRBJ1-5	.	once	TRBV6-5	CASAQLGTGNQPQHF	TGTGCCAGCGCTCAACTAGGTACAGGGAATCAGCCCCAGCATTTT
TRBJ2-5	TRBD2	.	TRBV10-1	CASSLAGQYQETQYF	TGCGCCAGCAGCCTAGCGGGGCAGTACCAAGAGACCCAGTACTTC
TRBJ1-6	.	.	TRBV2	CASSRRGPFRPSSYNSPLHF	TGTGCCAGCAGTCGAAGGGGTCCATTTCGTCCGAGCTCCTATAATTCACCCCTCCACTTT
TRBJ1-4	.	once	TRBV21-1	CASSRRQGGEKLFF	TGTGCCAGCAGCCGACGACAGGGCGGTGAAAAACTGTTTTTT
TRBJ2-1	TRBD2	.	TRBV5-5	CASSSPSGPYNEQFF	TGTGCCAGCAGCTCCCCTAGCGGACCGTACAATGAGCAGTTCTTC
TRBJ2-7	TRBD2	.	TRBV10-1	CASVLLLAHPYEQYF	TGCGCCAGCGTTCTCTTACTAGCGCATCCCTACGAGCAGTACTTC
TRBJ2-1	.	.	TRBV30	CAWRLGGLSYNEQFF	TGTGCCTGGAGGCTTGGGGGACTCTCCTACAATGAGCAGTTCTTC
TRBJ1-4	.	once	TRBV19	CASSHHPGSGNEKLFF	TGTGCCAGTAGCCACCACCCCGGGTCTGGAAATGAAAAACTGTTTTTT
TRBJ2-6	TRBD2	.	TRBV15	CATSRGILAGGGANVLTF	TGTGCCACCAGCAGGGGCATACTAGCGGGAGGTGGGGCCAACGTCCTGACTTTC
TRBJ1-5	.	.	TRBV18	CASSMNTGSASNQPQHF	TGTGCCAGCTCAATGAATACAGGGTCGGCTAGCAATCAGCCCCAGCATTTT
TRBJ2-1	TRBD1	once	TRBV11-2	CASCIGQGDNEQFF	TGTGCCAGCTGTATCGGACAGGGTGACAATGAGCAGTTCTTC
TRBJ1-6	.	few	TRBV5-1	CASSSADSNSPLHF	TGCGCCAGCAGTTCGGCCGACAGTAATTCACCCCTCCACTTT
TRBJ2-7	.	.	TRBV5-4	CASSLGGAGGSYEQYF	TGTGCCAGCAGCTTGGGCGGGGCAGGGGGCTCCTACGAGCAGTACTTC
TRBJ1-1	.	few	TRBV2	CASRGILAGRRTEAFF	TGTGCCAGCAGGGGGATCTTAGCGGGGAGGAGGACTGAAGCTTTCTTT
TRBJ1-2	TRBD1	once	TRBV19	CASGQGNYGYTF	TGTGCCAGCGGACAGGGTAACTATGGCTACACCTTC
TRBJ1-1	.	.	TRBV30	CAWRTGGEAFF	TGTGCCTGGAGAACGGGAGGGGAAGCTTTCTTT
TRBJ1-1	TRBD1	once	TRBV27	CASSFDRGRRWTEAFF	TGTGCCAGCAGTTTCGACAGGGGGCGGAGGTGGACTGAAGCTTTCTTT
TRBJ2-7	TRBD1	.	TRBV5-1	CASSFTPDRVNSYEQYF	TGCGCCAGCAGCTTTACCCCGGACAGGGTGAATTCCTACGAGCAGTACTTC
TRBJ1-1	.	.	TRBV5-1	CASSAQQMNTEAFF	TGCGCCAGCAGCGCCCAACAGATGAACACTGAAGCTTTCTTT
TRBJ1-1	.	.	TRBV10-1	CASRDERGMAFF	TGCGCCAGCAGGGATGAGCGGGGAATGGCTTTCTTT
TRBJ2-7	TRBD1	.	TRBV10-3	CAISLGQGVYEQYF	TGTGCCATCAGCCTGGGACAGGGGGTTTACGAGCAGTACTTC
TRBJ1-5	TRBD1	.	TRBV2	CASRPGTGGNQPQHF	TGTGCCAGCAGGCCCGGGACAGGGGGTAATCAGCCCCAGCATTTT
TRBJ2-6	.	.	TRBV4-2	CASSQDWRLTGGANVLTF	TGTGCCAGCAGCCAAGATTGGAGGCTAACTGGCGGGGCCAACGTCCTGACTTTC
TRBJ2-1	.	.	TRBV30	CAWSDQSAEQFF	TGTGCCTGGAGTGACCAGTCCGCAGAGCAGTTCTTC
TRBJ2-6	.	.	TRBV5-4	CASSLRRVTGANVLTF	TGTGCCAGCAGCTTGCGTCGGGTAACTGGGGCCAACGTCCTGACTTTC
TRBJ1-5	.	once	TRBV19	CASSIFSGGLGQPQHF	TGTGCCAGTAGTATCTTTTCGGGGGGTTTGGGTCAGCCCCAGCATTTT
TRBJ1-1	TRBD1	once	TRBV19	CASSIEGQVSEAFF	TGTGCCAGTAGTATAGAGGGACAGGTGTCGGAAGCTTTCTTT
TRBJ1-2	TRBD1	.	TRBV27	CASTNKGDRGSLNYGYTF	TGTGCCAGCACCAACAAGGGGGACAGGGGGAGTTTGAACTATGGCTACACCTTC
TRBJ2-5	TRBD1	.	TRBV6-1	CASSGADRGLSGETQYF	TGTGCCAGCAGTGGAGCCGACAGGGGGCTATCGGGAGAGACCCAGTACTTC
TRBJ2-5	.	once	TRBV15	CATSRGSQETQYF	TGTGCCACCAGCAGGGGCAGCCAAGAGACCCAGTACTTC
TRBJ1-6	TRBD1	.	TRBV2	CASTGDRGHNSPLHF	TGTGCCAGCACCGGGGACAGGGGCCATAATTCACCCCTCCACTTT
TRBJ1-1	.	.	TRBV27	CASSLSGGTEAFF	TGTGCCAGCAGTTTATCGGGAGGGACTGAAGCTTTCTTT
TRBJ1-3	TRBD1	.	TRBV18	CASWTGTSGNTIYF	TGTGCCAGCTGGACAGGGACCTCTGGAAACACCATATATTTT
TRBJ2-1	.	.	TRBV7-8	CASSLIANNEQFF	TGTGCCAGCAGCTTAATAGCGAACAATGAGCAGTTCTTC
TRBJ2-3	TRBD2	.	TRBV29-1	CSVDGGTDTQYF	TGCAGCGTTGACGGGGGGACAGATACGCAGTATTTT